The subject of this entry is one T cell receptor (beta chain). Its antigen is currently unknown. Produced via immunoSEQ multiplex PCR; TCRdb's table is partial and in-frame only. In the table there are under 25,000 clones, roughly 83% of which are singletons. This CDR3 is 13 amino acids long. Trimming shortened V by 1 base and J by 4 bases, and 8 bases separated the two germline ends. Germline CDR1 SGHDN, CDR2 FVKESK. This entry belongs to a study of EBV T-cell therapy then PD-1 blockade in nasopharyngeal carcinoma. Regarding treatment: AdE1-LMPpoly-expanded autologous EBV-specific T-cell therapy followed by anti-PD-1 nivolumab.

Sequencing used CD8+ T cells from blood, obtained at roughly day 35 from a patient whose treatment included autologous EBV-specific T cells and nivolumab. This rearrangement joins TRBV14 to TRBJ2-7; D is uncertain. The source of this sequence is a man aged 40-49 years with nasopharyngeal carcinoma. The CDR3 spells CASSQGWGYEQYF. The CDR3 DNA reads TGTGCCAGCAGCCAAGGGTGGGGTTACGAGCAGTACTTC.